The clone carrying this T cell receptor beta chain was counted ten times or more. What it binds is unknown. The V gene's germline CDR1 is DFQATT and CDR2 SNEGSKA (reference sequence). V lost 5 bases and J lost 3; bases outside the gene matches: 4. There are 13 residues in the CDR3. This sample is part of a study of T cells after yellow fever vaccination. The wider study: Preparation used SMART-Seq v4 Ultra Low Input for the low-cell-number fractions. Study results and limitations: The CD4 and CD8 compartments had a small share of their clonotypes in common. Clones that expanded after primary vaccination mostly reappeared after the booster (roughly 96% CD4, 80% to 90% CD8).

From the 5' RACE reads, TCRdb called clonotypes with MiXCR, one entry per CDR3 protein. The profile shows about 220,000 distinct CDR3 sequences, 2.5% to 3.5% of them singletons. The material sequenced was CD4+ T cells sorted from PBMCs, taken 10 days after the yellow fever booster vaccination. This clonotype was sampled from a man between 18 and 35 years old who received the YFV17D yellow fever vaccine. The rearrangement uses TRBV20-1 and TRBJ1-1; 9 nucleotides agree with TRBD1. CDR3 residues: CSAGGTGYTEAFF. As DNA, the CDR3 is TGCAGTGCTGGAGGGACAGGGTACACTGAAGCTTTCTTT.